The clone carrying this TCR beta chain was observed a handful of times. What it binds is not known. The primer mix had 60 Vbeta and 13 Jbeta primers. Produced via immunoSEQ multiplex PCR; TCRdb's table is partial and in-frame only. The profile shows around 150,000 clones, around 80% of them singletons. The entry originates in a study of cytomegalovirus exposure and HLA in healthy donors. Points from the study as a whole: CMV antigen specificity was confirmed in vitro for a few CMV-associated chains. There were some public TCRs occurring in many donors, but most TCR sequences were rare. Earlier analysis yielded a pattern in which most TCR beta V segments were productive about 87% or about 30% of the time.

Nominally healthy donors provided the samples, though records likely missed some immune exposures. The CDR3 length is 16 residues. The V and J ends lost 5 bases and 0 bases, in that order; junction bases with no gene match: 7. In germline, CDR1 is MNHEY, CDR2 SMNVEV (reference sequence). The genes are TRBV27 and TRBJ1-5, with 7 bases that match TRBD1. Specimen: PBMCs. This TCR was recovered from a man aged 50 to 60 in good health and CMV-seronegative. CDR3 nucleotides: TGTGCCAGCAGTCCTCTGACAGGGTTTAGCAATCAGCCCCAGCATTTT. Translation: CASSPLTGFSNQPQHF.